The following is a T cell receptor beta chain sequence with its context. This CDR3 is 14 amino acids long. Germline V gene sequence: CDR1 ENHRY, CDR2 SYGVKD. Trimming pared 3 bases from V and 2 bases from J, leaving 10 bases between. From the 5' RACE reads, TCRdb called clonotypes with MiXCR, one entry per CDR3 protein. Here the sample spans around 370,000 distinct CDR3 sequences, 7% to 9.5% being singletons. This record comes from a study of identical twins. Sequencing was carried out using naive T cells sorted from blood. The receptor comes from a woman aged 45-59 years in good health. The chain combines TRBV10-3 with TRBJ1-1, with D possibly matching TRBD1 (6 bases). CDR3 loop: CAISEAGANTEAFF. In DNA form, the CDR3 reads TGTGCCATCAGTGAAGCAGGGGCAAACACTGAAGCTTTCTTT.